This T cell receptor (beta chain) was recorded in a study of cytomegalovirus exposure and HLA in healthy donors. Both 60 Vbeta primers and 13 Jbeta primers went into the PCR. Data came from immunoSEQ multiplex PCR; TCRdb stores just in-frame clones and leaves some out. The table records some 98,000 clones, roughly 86% of them present only once. Germline loops: CDR1 LGHNA, CDR2 YSLEER. The V segment lost 2 bases and the J segment 4 bases; nucleotides outside the gene matches: 9. CDR3 length: 17 amino acids. The chain combines TRBV4-3 with TRBJ2-3; 10 bases map to TRBD2. The TCR originated in a human donor in good health. Sequencing was done on a sample of PBMCs. The CDR3 sequence: CASSQNLASGSADTQYF. The CDR3 DNA reads as TGCGCCAGCAGCCAAAATTTGGCTAGCGGGAGCGCAGATACGCAGTATTTT.